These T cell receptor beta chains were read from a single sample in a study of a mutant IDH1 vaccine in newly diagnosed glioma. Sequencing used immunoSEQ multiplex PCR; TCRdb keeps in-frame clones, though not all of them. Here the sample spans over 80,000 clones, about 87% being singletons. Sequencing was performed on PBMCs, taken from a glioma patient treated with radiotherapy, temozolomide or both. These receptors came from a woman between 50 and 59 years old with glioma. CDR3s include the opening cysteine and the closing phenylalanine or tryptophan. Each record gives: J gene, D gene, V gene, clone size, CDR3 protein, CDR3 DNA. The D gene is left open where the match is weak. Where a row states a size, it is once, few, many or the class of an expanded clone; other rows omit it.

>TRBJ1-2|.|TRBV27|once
CASSARVFSYGYTF
TGTGCCAGCAGTGCCAGGGTTTTCAGCTATGGCTACACCTTC
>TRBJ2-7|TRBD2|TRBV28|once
CASVTSGYEQYF
TGTGCCAGCGTGACTAGCGGTTACGAGCAGTACTTC
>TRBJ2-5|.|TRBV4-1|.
CASSRGETQYF
TGCGCCAGCTCGCGTGGGGAGACCCAGTACTTC
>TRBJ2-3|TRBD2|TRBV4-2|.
CASSQDPELAGTSSTDTQYF
TGTGCCAGCAGCCAAGATCCGGAACTAGCGGGAACGAGTAGCACAGATACGCAGTATTTT
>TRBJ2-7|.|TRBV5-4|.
CASSLGPLWDYEQYF
TGTGCCAGCAGCTTGGGTCCGCTCTGGGACTACGAGCAGTACTTC
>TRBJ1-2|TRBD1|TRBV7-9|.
CASSLPDRGYGYTF
TGTGCCAGCAGCCTACCGGACAGGGGGTATGGCTACACCTTC
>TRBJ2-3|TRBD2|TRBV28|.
CASSWTSGTSTDTQYF
TGTGCCAGCAGTTGGACTAGCGGGACTAGCACAGATACGCAGTATTTT
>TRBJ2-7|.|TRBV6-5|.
CASSYGRYEQYF
TGTGCCAGCAGTTACGGCCGCTACGAGCAGTACTTC
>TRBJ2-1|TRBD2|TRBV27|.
CASSSLGGDEQFF
TGTGCCAGCAGTTCCCTTGGGGGGGATGAGCAGTTCTTC
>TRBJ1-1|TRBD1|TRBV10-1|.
CASSGGGGAFF
TGCGCCAGCTCAGGGGGCGGTGGAGCTTTCTTT
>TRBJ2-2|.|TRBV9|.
CASSPGSSYTGELFF
TGTGCCAGCAGCCCAGGGAGCTCCTACACCGGGGAGCTGTTTTTT
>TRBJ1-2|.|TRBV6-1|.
CASSPREDNGYTF
TGTGCCAGCAGTCCCAGGGAAGACAATGGCTACACCTTC
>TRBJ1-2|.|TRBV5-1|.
CASSLVSPLSSMAVHGYTF
TGCGCCAGCAGCTTGGTCTCCCCATTATCCTCTATGGCTGTTCATGGCTACACCTTC
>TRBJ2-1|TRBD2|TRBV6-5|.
CASSYTGTSGSIEQFF
TGTGCCAGCAGTTACACCGGGACTAGCGGGAGTATTGAGCAGTTCTTC
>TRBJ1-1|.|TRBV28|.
CASRREDLNTEAFF
TGTGCCAGCAGACGAGAGGACCTGAACACTGAAGCTTTCTTT
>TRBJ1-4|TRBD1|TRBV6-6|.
CASSPYEGASEKLFF
TGTGCCAGCAGTCCGTATGAGGGGGCTAGTGAAAAACTGTTTTTT
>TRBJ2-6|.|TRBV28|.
CASSPHRFSGANVLTF
TGTGCCAGCAGTCCTCACAGATTCTCTGGGGCCAACGTCCTGACTTTC
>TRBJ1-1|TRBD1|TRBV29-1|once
CSVEDRGQKNTEASF
TGCAGCGTTGAAGATAGGGGACAGAAGAACACTGAAGCTTCCTTT
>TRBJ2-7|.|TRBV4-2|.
CASSQVEGVGDEQYF
TGTGCCAGCAGCCAAGTGGAAGGAGTGGGGGACGAGCAGTACTTC
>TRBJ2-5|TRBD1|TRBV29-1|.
CSVGRGPGETQYF
TGCAGCGTTGGCAGGGGGCCTGGGGAGACCCAGTACTTC
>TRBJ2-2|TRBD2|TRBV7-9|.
CASSLSGLAGGELFF
TGTGCCAGCAGCTTATCTGGGCTAGCGGGCGGGGAGCTGTTTTTT
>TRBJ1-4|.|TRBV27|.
CASRGGAVNEKLFF
TGTGCCAGCAGGGGAGGGGCGGTTAATGAAAAACTGTTTTTT